The TCR beta chain under discussion was sequenced for a study of cytomegalovirus exposure and HLA in healthy donors. General observations from the study: Accounts indicate the classifier identified cytomegalovirus status with strong specificity and sensitivity. The study listed roughly 150 cytomegalovirus-associated TCR beta chains.

Turning to this clone: Its antigen is as yet unknown.

Germline V gene lookup returns CDR1 MDHEN and CDR2 SYDVKM. V was clipped by 6 bases and J by 5 bases; unmatched bases: 8. The CDR3 consists of 15 residues. The table came from immunoSEQ multiplex PCR; TCRdb's copy has only in-frame clones and leaves some out. Among roughly 350,000 clones listed, 75% to 90% were seen once. This TCR derives from a woman under 30 in good health and CMV-seronegative. Sequences were obtained from PBMCs. The V gene is TRBV28, the J gene TRBJ2-3; TRBD2 matches at 10 bases. The CDR3 nucleotides read TGTGCCAGCAGAAGGACTAGCGGACCGGGAGATACGCAGTATTTT. Protein sequence: CASRRTSGPGDTQYF.